This TCR beta chain originates from a study of T cell changes during pregnancy in multiple sclerosis. This clone was seen a single time. Only in-frame clones appear in the TCRdb table, and some are missing; sequencing was by immunoSEQ multiplex PCR. This sample has 40,000 to 55,000 clones, with roughly 90% found just once. Sequenced here: peripheral blood, sampled in the first trimester of pregnancy. The source of this sequence is a female donor in good health, enrolled as a control in a pregnancy study.

The CDR3 sequence: CASSLGAGVQPQHF. CDR3 nucleotide sequence: TGTGCCAGCAGCTTGGGGGCCGGGGTTCAGCCCCAGCATTTT. The gene calls are TRBV7-9 and TRBJ1-5; D perhaps matches TRBD1 (6 bases). The CDR3 length is 14 residues. Trimming pared 3 bases from V and 6 bases from J, leaving 12 bases between. Germline V lookup: CDR1 SEHNR, CDR2 FQNEAQ (reference sequence).